Listed below are T cell receptor beta chains from one sample, sequenced in a study of T cell responses to AZD1222 COVID-19 vaccine. The repertoire was sequenced with immunoSEQ multiplex PCR; TCRdb's copy has only in-frame clones and lacks some. The table lists roughly 110,000 clones, about 85% of them singletons, with around 4.5% in the top ten. The sequencing used peripheral blood, collected on day 0 of AZD1222 vaccination. These receptors originate from an adult in good health. Each CDR3 is given with its conserved first and last residue. A D gene is named only where the DNA matches it firmly. For some rows the clone size is stated as once, few or many, or as a class when expanded; others skip it.

cdr3_length d_call j_call v_call clone_size cdr3_aa cdr3_nt
13 TRBD1 TRBJ1-1 TRBV19 . CASSMRAGGSAFF TGTGCCAGTAGTATGAGGGCAGGGGGCTCGGCTTTCTTT
13 . TRBJ1-1 TRBV3-1/TRBV3-2 . CASISPGGTEAFF TGTGCCAGCATCTCACCTGGGGGCACTGAAGCTTTCTTT
14 . TRBJ1-4 TRBV19 few CASLRRGSNEKLFF TGTGCCAGTCTCCGGAGGGGTTCTAATGAAAAACTGTTTTTT
14 . TRBJ2-5 TRBV28 . CASRRDTLQETQYF TGTGCCAGCAGACGTGATACCTTACAAGAGACCCAGTACTTC
17 . TRBJ1-1 TRBV4-1 . CASSQDLNSAGGPEAFF TGCGCCAGCAGCCAAGATTTAAATAGCGCGGGGGGCCCTGAAGCTTTCTTT
13 TRBD1 TRBJ2-5 TRBV5-1 . CASSLGQGETQYF TGCGCCAGCAGCCTTGGACAGGGAGAGACCCAGTACTTC
17 TRBD2 TRBJ2-3 TRBV11-1 . CASSLAGLAGGRTAQYF TGTGCCAGCAGCTTAGCGGGACTAGCGGGGGGCCGAACGGCGCAGTATTTT
14 . TRBJ2-2 TRBV19 . CASSTHIGTGELFF TGTGCCAGTAGTACCCACATCGGGACCGGGGAGCTGTTTTTT
17 . TRBJ2-1 TRBV7-8 . CASSLEPRGSAYNEQFF TGTGCCAGCAGCTTAGAACCGAGGGGGAGCGCCTACAATGAGCAGTTCTTC
14 . TRBJ1-2 TRBV9 . CASSDLGVVGGYTF TGTGCCAGCAGCGACTTAGGGGTTGTGGGTGGCTACACCTTC
17 . TRBJ1-3 TRBV4-2 . CASIIWTVIGSGNTIYF TGTGCCAGCATAATATGGACGGTCATTGGATCTGGAAACACCATATATTTT
13 . TRBJ1-1 TRBV19 . CASSISLTARAFF TGTGCCAGTAGTATATCCTTAACCGCGCGGGCTTTCTTT
17 TRBD2 TRBJ2-5 TRBV7-2 . CASSQDPGLVVQETQYF TGTGCCAGCAGTCAAGACCCGGGACTAGTTGTCCAAGAGACCCAGTACTTC
15 TRBD2 TRBJ2-3 TRBV19 . CASSLLAASTDTQYF TGTGCCAGTAGTTTGCTAGCGGCTAGCACAGATACGCAGTATTTT
15 TRBD1 TRBJ1-2 TRBV6-5 once CASSRDRGGLYGYTF TGTGCCAGCAGCAGGGACAGGGGAGGGCTATATGGCTACACCTTC
16 TRBD1 TRBJ2-5 TRBV18 once CASSPRNRGRTETQYF TGTGCCAGCTCACCAAGGAACAGGGGAAGGACGGAGACCCAGTACTTC
15 TRBD2 TRBJ2-5 TRBV6-4 many CASSVTSGGQETQYF TGTGCCAGCAGTGTAACTAGCGGGGGCCAAGAGACCCAGTACTTC
17 . TRBJ1-1 TRBV4-3 . CASSHWGGTGTNTEAFF TGCGCCAGCAGCCATTGGGGTGGAACCGGGACGAACACTGAAGCTTTCTTT
14 . TRBJ2-1 TRBV25-1 . CASSEYRTDNEQFF TGTGCCAGCAGTGAATACAGGACTGACAATGAGCAGTTCTTC
14 . TRBJ2-5 TRBV10-3 . CAIRGQLGQETQYF TGTGCCATCAGAGGACAGTTAGGCCAAGAGACCCAGTACTTC
17 TRBD2 TRBJ2-2 TRBV9 . CASSVRSGRAGTGELFF TGTGCCAGCAGCGTACGCAGCGGGAGGGCAGGAACCGGGGAGCTGTTTTTT
13 . TRBJ2-1 TRBV7-9 . CASSLALRGEQFF TGTGCCAGCAGCTTAGCGCTGAGGGGTGAGCAGTTCTTC
16 . TRBJ2-2 TRBV30 . CAWRRRNSPRTGELFF TGTGCCTGGAGACGCAGGAACAGCCCGCGCACCGGGGAGCTGTTTTTT
14 . TRBJ1-1 TRBV5-1 once CASSLGTGFSEAFF TGCGCCAGCAGCTTGGGGACCGGGTTTTCTGAAGCTTTCTTT
17 TRBD1 TRBJ2-7 TRBV6-2/TRBV6-3 . CASSYSMRDRGHGEQYF TGTGCCAGCAGTTACTCGATGAGAGACAGGGGGCATGGGGAGCAGTACTTC
11 . TRBJ2-7 TRBV27 many CASSGGPEQYF TGTGCCAGCAGCGGGGGCCCGGAGCAGTACTTC
14 . TRBJ1-3 TRBV30 . CAWTPGAGGNTIYF TGTGCCTGGACCCCAGGGGCGGGTGGAAACACCATATATTTT
14 TRBD1 TRBJ1-3 TRBV6-2/TRBV6-3 . CASSRTGSGNTIYF TGTGCCAGCAGTCGGACAGGCTCTGGAAACACCATATATTTT
15 . TRBJ2-7 TRBV6-6 . CASSSARALSYEQYF TGTGCCAGCAGTTCCGCCCGCGCCCTCTCCTACGAGCAGTACTTC
14 . TRBJ2-5 TRBV7-6 . CASRPTITQETQYF TGTGCCAGCAGACCTACTATAACCCAAGAGACCCAGTACTTC
16 . TRBJ1-6 TRBV4-3 . CASSQTGRTYNSPLHF TGCGCCAGCAGCCAGACGGGACGGACCTATAATTCACCCCTCCACTTT
15 TRBD2 TRBJ2-1 TRBV7-2 . CASRDGLAGAGEQFF TGTGCCAGCAGAGATGGACTAGCGGGGGCCGGTGAGCAGTTCTTC
15 . TRBJ2-1 TRBV4-1 . CASSQRGASYNEQFF TGCGCCAGCAGCCAACGGGGAGCCTCCTACAATGAGCAGTTCTTC
13 . TRBJ2-7 TRBV7-9 . CAVGVGPTYEQYF TGTGCCGTTGGGGTAGGCCCTACCTACGAGCAGTACTTC
15 TRBD1 TRBJ1-2 TRBV4-1 once CASSQGDRFGHGYTF TGCGCCAGCAGCCAAGGGGACAGGTTTGGACATGGCTACACCTTC
13 TRBD1 TRBJ1-6 TRBV14 . CASSSRTGSPLHF TGTGCCAGCAGCTCGCGGACAGGTTCACCCCTCCACTTT
11 . TRBJ1-1 TRBV3-1/TRBV3-2 . CASTAGVEAFF TGTGCCAGCACTGCGGGGGTTGAAGCTTTCTTT
17 TRBD1 TRBJ2-1 TRBV4-3 . CTSSQGQGPRSLNEQFF TGCACCAGCAGCCAAGGACAGGGGCCGCGTTCTCTCAATGAGCAGTTCTTC
17 . TRBJ2-7 TRBV19 . CASSMGAWTFSSYEQYF TGTGCCAGTAGTATGGGGGCCTGGACCTTTTCCTCCTACGAGCAGTACTTC
15 . TRBJ1-2 TRBV27 . CASSLVGFYAYGYTF TGTGCCAGCAGTTTAGTGGGGTTCTATGCCTATGGCTACACCTTC
15 TRBD1 TRBJ1-3 TRBV7-2 . CASSLYRGPGNTIYF TGTGCCAGCAGCTTATACAGGGGACCCGGAAACACCATATATTTT
15 TRBD2 TRBJ2-7 TRBV27 . CASSPASGGSYEQYF TGTGCCAGCAGTCCGGCTAGCGGAGGCTCCTACGAGCAGTACTTC
12 . TRBJ1-6 TRBV6-1 . CASSETAYQLHF TGTGCCAGCAGTGAAACAGCATACCAACTCCACTTT
13 . TRBJ2-5 TRBV5-6 . CASSFWEQETQYF TGTGCCAGCAGCTTTTGGGAACAAGAGACCCAGTACTTC
18 TRBD2 TRBJ2-3 TRBV7-3 . CASSSSPIAGGSSDTQYF TGTGCCAGCAGCTCGTCCCCTATAGCGGGGGGGAGCTCAGATACGCAGTATTTT